This T cell receptor (beta chain) derives from a study of CD8+CD57+ T cells in acquired aplastic anemia. Study information: Average DNA yield from sorted CD4+ and CD8+ cells was around 3.2 ug. Healthy-donor CD4+ cells averaged about 9.9 million reads.

In this sample, this clonotype turned up many times. What it binds is unknown. CDR1 is SQVTM and CDR2 is ANQGSEA in the germline V gene. Between the trimmed V and J ends, which lost 3 bases and 0 bases, there was a span of 15 bases. The CDR3 is 16 amino acids. The template for TCR beta VDJ and CDR3 sequence profiling was genomic DNA. Each CDR3 protein gets one entry after TCRdb re-called the reads with MiXCR. The repertoire consists of roughly 200,000 distinct CDR3 sequences, with approximately 60% occurring once and the leading ten covering around 28%. Findings and caveats of the study: Researchers report that twenty-nine CD8+ CDR3 sequences appeared in both patients and controls. Patients did not significantly differ from controls in CD8+ Simpson's diversity.

This sequence originates from a human donor in good health. The chain is built from TRBV29-1 and TRBJ1-3; D unclear. The sequencing sample was made of sorted CD4+, CD8+, or CD8+CD57+ T cells (not recorded which) from PBMCs. The chain's CDR3 is CSVDLPALNSGNTIYF. DNA of the CDR3: TGCAGCGTTGACCTCCCGGCACTTAACTCTGGAAACACCATATATTTT. Using reference TRBV29-1 and TRBJ1-3 for the parts outside the CDR3, the full variable domain is SAVISQKPSRDICQRGTSLTIQCQVDSQVTMMFWYRQQPGQSLTLIATANQGSEATYESGFVIDKFPISRPNLTFSTLTVSNMSPEDSSIYLCSVDLPALNSGNTIYFGEGSWLTVV.